Listed below are T cell receptor beta chains from one sample, sequenced in a study of beta chain features in type 1 diabetes. Data came from immunoSEQ multiplex PCR; TCRdb stores just in-frame clones and leaves some out. The sample has around 690,000 clones; around an eighth are singletons. Material: naive CD4+ T cells from blood. The receptors derive from a man between 25 and 39 years old with type 1 diabetes. CDR3s include the opening cysteine and the closing phenylalanine or tryptophan. A D gene is named only where the DNA matches it firmly. Only part of the rows carry a size: once, few, many, or a class if the clone is expanded.

-	TRBV9	TRBJ2-3	TRBD2	TGTGCCAGCAGCCCCGGGACTAGCGGGGGGGTGGGCACAGATACGCAGTATTTT	CASSPGTSGGVGTDTQYF
few	TRBV6-1	TRBJ1-1	-	TGTGCCAGCAGTATCACACAGGAGAACACTGAAGCTTTCTTT	CASSITQENTEAFF
-	TRBV6-5	TRBJ2-7	TRBD1	TGTGCCAGCAGTTACTCGGGGCAGGGGGCCTACGAGCAGTACTTC	CASSYSGQGAYEQYF
-	TRBV28	TRBJ2-5	TRBD2	TGTGCCAGCAGTTCCTGGACTAGCGGGGGGTCAGAGACCCAGTACTTC	CASSSWTSGGSETQYF
-	TRBV5-6	TRBJ1-2	-	TGTGCCAGCAGGCGGAAAGGTGGATTGGACTATGGCTACACCTTC	CASRRKGGLDYGYTF
-	TRBV6-5	TRBJ2-5	-	TGTGCCAGCAGCTCCCTGAGGGGGGTCCAAGAGACCCAGTACTTC	CASSSLRGVQETQYF
few	TRBV13	TRBJ2-7	-	TGTGCCAGCAAGCGGCCGGGGGCCGCCTACGAGCAGTACTTC	CASKRPGAAYEQYF
few	TRBV2	TRBJ1-2	-	TGTGCCAGCAGTGAAGCGCAAGGGCCTCGGGGCTACACCTTC	CASSEAQGPRGYTF
-	TRBV28	TRBJ1-5	TRBD1	TGTGCCAGCAGCCCCTTGGACAGGGGTAGGCAGCCCCAGCATTTT	CASSPLDRGRQPQHF
-	TRBV28	TRBJ2-3	-	TGTGCCAGCAGTTTAGGAGGCTTAGGCACAGATACGCAGTATTTT	CASSLGGLGTDTQYF
few	TRBV7-2	TRBJ1-3	-	TGTGCCAGCAGCCTCAGGGTGGGAACTGGAAACACCATATATTTT	CASSLRVGTGNTIYF
-	TRBV4-3	TRBJ2-2	-	TGCGCCAGCAGCCAAGTGTACACCGGGGAGCTGTTTTTT	CASSQVYTGELFF
-	TRBV7-9	TRBJ1-2	-	TGTGCCAGCAGCTTAACGAGTAACTATGGCTACACCTTC	CASSLTSNYGYTF
few	TRBV7-9	TRBJ2-2	-	TGTGCCAGCAGCTTGTCTGGGGCCAGCAACACCGGGGAGCTGTTTTTT	CASSLSGASNTGELFF
-	TRBV6-5	TRBJ1-2	-	TGTGCCAGCAGTTACGATACAGGGTGGTGGTATGGCTACACCTTC	CASSYDTGWWYGYTF
few	TRBV9	TRBJ1-1	-	TGTGCCAGCAGCGTAGTTAGCAACACTGAAGCTTTCTTT	CASSVVSNTEAFF
-	TRBV2	TRBJ1-5	-	TGTGCCAGCAGTGAATTAAGGGGCCGGATAGGCCAGCCCCAGCATTTT	CASSELRGRIGQPQHF
few	TRBV7-9	TRBJ1-2	-	TGTGCCAGCAGCGCACGGGATAACTATGGCTACACCTTC	CASSARDNYGYTF
few	TRBV5-1	TRBJ1-5	-	TGCGCCAGCAGCTTGGATGGGTTTGACAATCAGCCCCAGCATTTT	CASSLDGFDNQPQHF
-	TRBV5-6	TRBJ1-3	-	TGTGCCAGCAGACCGTTCGGTTCTGGAAACACCATATATTTT	CASRPFGSGNTIYF
few	TRBV6-5	TRBJ1-2	-	TGTGCCAGCAGTTACTCGCTCGGGGGCTCGGGCTATGGCTACACCTTC	CASSYSLGGSGYGYTF
few	TRBV28	TRBJ1-2	TRBD1	TGTGCCAGCAGTGTCGGGACAGGTGAACTCTATGGCTACACCTTC	CASSVGTGELYGYTF
few	TRBV7-8	TRBJ2-7	-	TGTGCCAGCAGCTATAGCGGCGGGACGGATACCTACGAGCAGTACTTC	CASSYSGGTDTYEQYF
-	TRBV5-8	TRBJ2-5	TRBD2	TGTGCCAGCAGCCCTGGGACTAGCGGGGATATAGGTGGCGAGACCCAGTACTTC	CASSPGTSGDIGGETQYF
few	TRBV14	TRBJ2-1	-	TGTGCCAGCAGCCAAGTGGACTTGCGGAGCAATGAGCAGTTCTTC	CASSQVDLRSNEQFF
few	TRBV4-2	TRBJ1-2	-	TGTGCCAGCAGCCAAGATGGGCAAGAAACTAACTATGGCTACACCTTC	CASSQDGQETNYGYTF
-	TRBV7-2	TRBJ1-5	-	TGTGCCAGCAGCCCTTGGAAATCGAGCAATCAGCCCCAGCATTTT	CASSPWKSSNQPQHF
-	TRBV11-2	TRBJ1-5	-	TGTGCCAGCAGCCGAGGGCTGGGGGCAAATCAGCCCCAGCATTTT	CASSRGLGANQPQHF
few	TRBV10-3	TRBJ1-1	TRBD1	TGTGCCATCAGTGAGCGACAGGGCCCTGAAGCTTTCTTT	CAISERQGPEAFF
-	TRBV7-2	TRBJ2-3	TRBD2	TGTGCCAGCAGCCACGGACTAGCGGGGGCCTATACGCAGTATTTT	CASSHGLAGAYTQYF
-	TRBV6-5	TRBJ2-5	-	TGTGCCTCTGGGCGTGAGACCCAGTACTTC	CASGRETQYF
-	TRBV6-5	TRBJ2-3	TRBD2	TGTGCCAGCCGGGGGGGTCCCACAGATACGCAGTATTTT	CASRGGPTDTQYF
few	TRBV9	TRBJ2-1	TRBD2	TGTGCCAGCAGCCCCGTCGGCACTAGCGCCTACAATGAGCAGTTCTTC	CASSPVGTSAYNEQFF
few	TRBV10-3	TRBJ2-2	-	TGTGCCATCAGTGAGTCGGGTACAGGGCAGCCCGGGGAGCTGTTTTTT	CAISESGTGQPGELFF
-	TRBV13	TRBJ2-1	-	TGTGCCAGCAGCTTAGGGGGTAGCGGATTCTCCTACAATGAGCAGTTCTTC	CASSLGGSGFSYNEQFF
few	TRBV4-2	TRBJ1-1	TRBD1	TGTGCCAGCAGCCTAGGACAGGGGAGAAATGCAGAAGCTTTCTTT	CASSLGQGRNAEAFF
few	TRBV11-2	TRBJ2-3	TRBD2	TGTGCCAGCAGAGGACTAGCCGGTACAGATACGCAGTATTTT	CASRGLAGTDTQYF
-	TRBV5-1	TRBJ2-1	-	TGCGCCAGCAGCGGGGCCACGAGGGGTGGGGAAGGTGAGCAGTTCTTC	CASSGATRGGEGEQFF
-	TRBV29-1	TRBJ2-5	TRBD1	TGCAGCGTTGCGGGACAGCACCAAGAGACCCAGTACTTC	CSVAGQHQETQYF
few	TRBV6-6	TRBJ1-5	-	TGTGCCAGCAGTCACAACAGGGTCAATCAGCCCCAGCATTTT	CASSHNRVNQPQHF
-	TRBV4-1	TRBJ2-5	-	TGCGCCAGCAGCCAAGGAAACCGGGACTGGAGGGAGACCCAGTACTTC	CASSQGNRDWRETQYF
-	TRBV4-3	TRBJ1-1	TRBD1	TGCGCCAGCAGCCAAGATGGACAGGGCAGGACTGAAGCTTTCTTT	CASSQDGQGRTEAFF
-	TRBV9	TRBJ2-7	-	TGTGCCAGCAGCGTAGGCCCAGACAGGTCCTACGAGCAGTACTTC	CASSVGPDRSYEQYF
few	TRBV6-6	TRBJ2-7	-	TGTGCCAGCACTGAGGGGAGTAACTCCTACGAGCAGTACTTC	CASTEGSNSYEQYF
few	TRBV9	TRBJ1-5	TRBD1	TGTGCCAGCAGCTTCCGACAGGGCGGGCCCCAGCATTTT	CASSFRQGGPQHF
few	TRBV6-5	TRBJ1-6	TRBD1	TGTGCCAGCAGTTACTCAAGGACAGGCCCCTCACCCCTCCACTTT	CASSYSRTGPSPLHF
-	TRBV4-3	TRBJ1-2	-	TGCGCCAGCAGTCCTGTTGGGGGATATGGCTACACCTTC	CASSPVGGYGYTF
few	TRBV7-2	TRBJ1-1	-	TGTGCCAGCAGCTTATCTTGGCAGAACACTGAAGCTTTCTTT	CASSLSWQNTEAFF
few	TRBV10-3	TRBJ2-5	-	TGTGCCATCAGTGAGTCTATGGAGACCCAGTACTTC	CAISESMETQYF
-	TRBV2	TRBJ1-2	-	TGTGCCAGCAGTGTACAGGTGCTCTATGGCTACACCTTC	CASSVQVLYGYTF
few	TRBV19	TRBJ2-2	-	TGTGCCAGTAGTAGACGGGGCGAGACGGGCACCGGGGAGCTGTTTTTT	CASSRRGETGTGELFF
few	TRBV28	TRBJ2-3	-	TGTGCCAGCAGTTTAATCGGCCAAGTCACAGATACGCAGTATTTT	CASSLIGQVTDTQYF
-	TRBV4-2	TRBJ1-2	-	TGTGCCAGCAGCCAAGACCTCCCTTATGGCTACACCTTC	CASSQDLPYGYTF
-	TRBV9	TRBJ2-5	-	TGTGCCAGCAGCGTAGATAGCCAAGAGACCCAGTACTTC	CASSVDSQETQYF
-	TRBV5-4	TRBJ2-1	-	TGTGCCAGCAGCTTCTTACAGGGACATGAGCAGTTCTTC	CASSFLQGHEQFF
few	TRBV19	TRBJ1-5	-	TGTGCCAGTAGGCCCTTCATGCAGGGAAGCAATCAGCCCCAGCATTTT	CASRPFMQGSNQPQHF
-	TRBV7-6	TRBJ2-5	-	TGTGCCAGCAGCCCAGACGGCCGGGCCGCGGGGCAGTACTTC	CASSPDGRAAGQYF
few	TRBV11-3	TRBJ2-5	-	TGTGCCAGCTGGGGGGACTGGGAGACCCAGTACTTC	CASWGDWETQYF
-	TRBV4-3	TRBJ1-3	-	TGCGCCAGCAGCCAAGGAGGAAACACCATATATTTT	CASSQGGNTIYF
-	TRBV18	TRBJ2-1	-	TGTGCCAGCTCACGACAGACTAGAGATTACAATGAGCAGTTCTTC	CASSRQTRDYNEQFF